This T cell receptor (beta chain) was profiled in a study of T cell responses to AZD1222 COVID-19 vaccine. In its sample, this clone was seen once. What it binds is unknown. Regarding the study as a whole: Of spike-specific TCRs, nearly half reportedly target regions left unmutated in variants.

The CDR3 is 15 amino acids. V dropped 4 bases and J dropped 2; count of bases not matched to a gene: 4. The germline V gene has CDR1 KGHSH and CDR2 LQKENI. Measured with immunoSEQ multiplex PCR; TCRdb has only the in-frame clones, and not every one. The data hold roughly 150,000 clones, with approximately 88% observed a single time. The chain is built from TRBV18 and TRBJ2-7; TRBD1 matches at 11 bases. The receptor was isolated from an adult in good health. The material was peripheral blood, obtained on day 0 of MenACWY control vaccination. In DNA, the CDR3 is TGTGCCAGCTCACGGCCGGGACAGGGGGCCTACGAGCAGTACTTC. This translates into CASSRPGQGAYEQYF.